The rows below give T cell receptor beta chains drawn from one sample of a study of blood T cell repertoires in COVID-19. Generated by immunoSEQ multiplex PCR, the TCRdb table keeps only in-frame clones and is missing some. The table records roughly 250,000 clones, about nine tenths of them present only once. Sequences were obtained from PBMCs or T cells enriched from blood (not recorded which). The receptors shown here come from a woman under 30 who had recovered from COVID-19. Both conserved end residues are part of each CDR3. Fields, in order: D gene, V gene, clone size, J gene, CDR3 protein. A D gene is named only where the DNA matches it firmly. Only part of the rows carry a size: once, few, many, or a class if the clone is expanded.

NA	TRBV3-1/TRBV3-2	NA	TRBJ1-2	CASSQGWASYTF
NA	TRBV10-3	NA	TRBJ2-1	CAITPDLRDNEQFF
NA	TRBV5-4	NA	TRBJ1-2	CASSGRTDYGYTF
NA	TRBV12-3/TRBV12-4	NA	TRBJ2-2	CASSLPTTGELFF
NA	TRBV28	NA	TRBJ1-6	CASSFRTEGNSPLHF
NA	TRBV2	NA	TRBJ2-7	CASSENPGGHSYEQYF
NA	TRBV27	NA	TRBJ1-2	CARGGYFDGYTF
TRBD2	TRBV4-1	NA	TRBJ2-2	CASSQGLAGAVTGELFF
TRBD2	TRBV5-5	NA	TRBJ2-1	CASSTTSGYNEQFF
TRBD1	TRBV27	NA	TRBJ2-7	CASRVTGGPYEQYF
TRBD1	TRBV15	NA	TRBJ1-1	CATSRGQGAKTEAFF
NA	TRBV14	once	TRBJ1-3	CASSQLGGSFGNTIYF
NA	TRBV7-6	NA	TRBJ1-1	CASSLAVDSSNTEAFF
NA	TRBV29-1	NA	TRBJ1-4	CSVPAGATNEKLFF
NA	TRBV7-3	NA	TRBJ1-1	CASSLTPRNTEAFF
NA	TRBV25-1	NA	TRBJ2-3	CASTPPGVNSFYTDTQYF
TRBD1	TRBV18	NA	TRBJ1-1	CATGQPNTEAFF
NA	TRBV20-1	NA	TRBJ2-7	CSASKRSQSDEQYF
NA	TRBV6-4	NA	TRBJ2-2	CASSDSPNTGELFF
TRBD1	TRBV11-2	NA	TRBJ2-1	CASSSNRGVYNEQFF
TRBD1	TRBV9	NA	TRBJ1-2	CASSAGTGSYGGYTF
NA	TRBV5-1	NA	TRBJ2-3	CASSPGRWEQRTDTQYF
TRBD1	TRBV11-3	few	TRBJ1-2	CASSRRTGGAGAGYTF
NA	TRBV11-3	many	TRBJ1-2	CASSSGAGNGYTF
NA	TRBV11-2	NA	TRBJ2-7	CASSLGASVGQYF
TRBD1	TRBV10-3	NA	TRBJ2-2	CAIRGQGSSTGELFF
NA	TRBV18	NA	TRBJ1-6	CASSPSAGFNSPLHF
TRBD1	TRBV14	NA	TRBJ2-2	CASSPDRGTGELFF